The 14 T cell receptor beta chains below were found in one sample sequenced in a study of T cell responses to AZD1222 COVID-19 vaccine. TCRdb's table, derived via immunoSEQ multiplex PCR, lists solely in-frame clones and lacks some. The sample shows about 130,000 clones, around 91% of them seen only once. Specimen: peripheral blood, collected on day 0 of MenACWY control vaccination. Receptor source: an adult in good health.

The chain uses TRBV19 and TRBJ1-1, with 8 bases lining up with TRBD1. This CDR3 is built from 14 residues. With 5 bases clipped from V and 4 bases from J, the junction kept 6 bases outside the gene matches. CDR1 is LNHDA and CDR2 is SQIVND in the germline V gene (reference sequence). CDR3 DNA sequence: TGTGCCAGTAGTCGGGACAGGAGGGGCACTGAAGCTTTCTTT. Amino acids: CASSRDRRGTEAFF.

The J gene is TRBJ2-5, the V gene TRBV7-2; maybe TRBD2 (6 bases). V dropped 2 bases and J dropped 7 bases, with 20 bases sitting between them. The CDR3 is 16 residues long. The germline gives CDR1 SGHTA, CDR2 FQGNSA. CDR3 sequence: CASSLRGATTGGTQYF. Written as DNA, the CDR3 is TGTGCCAGCAGCTTAAGAGGGGCTACCACCGGGGGGACCCAGTACTTC.

This chain connects TRBV6-2 or TRBV6-3 to TRBJ2-7; 7 bases fit TRBD1. The CDR3 extends over 14 amino acids. After removal of 0 bases from V and 3 bases from J, the junction contained 2 bases not matched to a gene. Germline V gives CDR1 MNHEY, CDR2 SVGEGT. This CDR3 reads CASSYSGQNYEQYV. CDR3 nucleotide sequence: TGTGCCAGCAGTTACTCGGGACAGAACTACGAGCAGTACGTC.

This rearrangement joins TRBV7-2 to TRBJ2-2; 9 positions agree with TRBD1. From germline, CDR1 is SGHTA and CDR2 FQGNSA. Trimming at V came to 4 bases and at J to 5 bases, leaving 8 bases not matched to a gene. The CDR3 runs 16 residues. Written as DNA, the CDR3 is TGTGCCAGCAGCTCCGGACAGGGGATAAGGACCGGGGAGCTGTTTTTT. This codes for CASSSGQGIRTGELFF.

The CDR3 reads CASSFYPNGGYTF. The CDR3 DNA reads TGTGCCAGCAGTTTTTACCCCAACGGTGGCTACACCTTC. This sequence joins TRBV12-3 or TRBV12-4 and TRBJ1-2; D remains ambiguous. The CDR3 covers 13 residues. V was clipped by 3 bases and J by 7 bases, with 12 bases between them.

This sequence joins TRBV21-1 and TRBJ1-4; the table calls TRBD1, which could not be checked here. TRBV21-1 is flagged as a pseudogene. The CDR3 covers 15 residues. CDR3 DNA sequence: TGTGCCAGCAGCATTTACAGGGGGAGCGGAGAAAAACTGTTTTTT. Protein product: CASSIYRGSGEKLFF.

This chain uses TRBV7-2 with TRBJ2-3; 9 nucleotides match TRBD2. The ends lost 3 bases at V and 4 bases at J; junction bases unmatched: 2. Germline CDR1 and CDR2: SGHTA and FQGNSA. This CDR3 region has 14 residues. This CDR3 reads CASSLTSGADTQYF. The CDR3 DNA reads as TGTGCCAGCAGCTTGACTAGCGGAGCAGATACGCAGTATTTT.

This clone occurred once. V is TRBV11-3 and J is TRBJ1-1; D is undetermined. This CDR3 has 13 amino acids. V gave up 3 bases and J gave up 1 base, with 6 bases separating them. Germline CDR1 reads SGHNT; CDR2 reads YENEEA. CDR3 sequence reads: CASSFSQNTEAFF. The DNA for the CDR3 is TGTGCCAGCAGCTTCTCGCAGAACACTGAAGCTTTCTTT. The full variable domain, rest sourced from reference TRBV11-3 and TRBJ1-1, is EAGVVQSPRYKIIEKKQPVAFWCNPISGHNTLYWYLQNLGQGPELLIRYENEEAVDDSQLPKDRFSAERLKGVDSTLKIQPAELGDSAVYLCASSFSQNTEAFFGQGTRLTVV.

The chain has TRBV3-1 (or the pseudogene TRBV3-2) and TRBJ2-7, with 7 positions matching TRBD1. This CDR3 comprises 14 residues. Unmatched junction bases numbered 8, after V lost 4 bases and J lost 5 bases. The germline CDR1 and CDR2 sequences are LGHDT and YNNKEL (reference sequence). Here the CDR3 DNA reads TGTGCCAGCAGCCCCACTTGGGACAGTAACGAGCAGTACGTC. It yields the protein CASSPTWDSNEQYV.

The chain combines TRBV28 with TRBJ1-6; no clear D. This CDR3 comprises 13 residues. Trimming removed 4 bases from V and 7 bases from J, with 8 bases in between. Looked up from germline, CDR1 is MDHEN and CDR2 is SYDVKM. The DNA for the CDR3 is TGTGCCAGCAGTTGGTACGGGAATTCACCCCTCCACTTT. It yields the protein CASSWYGNSPLHF.

J is TRBJ2-2 and V is TRBV10-3; D is unclear. Germline CDR1 reads ENHRY; CDR2 reads SYGVKD. Trimming removed 0 bases at V and 3 bases at J, with 5 bases between. The CDR3 loop spans 14 amino acids. The CDR3 loop reads CAISESTYTGELFF. Here the CDR3 DNA reads TGTGCCATCAGTGAGTCCACGTACACCGGGGAGCTGTTTTTT.

V and J are TRBV3-1 (or the pseudogene TRBV3-2) and TRBJ1-6; D perhaps matches TRBD1 (6 bases). With 1 base removed from V and 8 bases from J, the gap between germline ends came to 12 bases. Germline lookup yields CDR1 LGHDT and CDR2 YNNKEL (reference sequence). The CDR3 extends over 15 amino acids. CDR3 sequence: CASSQVVGAYSPLHF. The CDR3 DNA reads as TGTGCCAGCAGCCAAGTTGTGGGGGCATATTCACCCCTCCACTTT.

The genes are TRBV10-1 and TRBJ1-1; D is perhaps TRBD1 (5 bases). The ends were cut back, 0 bases at V and 4 bases at J, with 6 bases in the middle. The CDR3 contains 13 residues. The V gene's germline CDR1 is WNHNN and CDR2 SYGVQD (reference sequence). The CDR3 nucleotides read TGCGCCAGCAGTGAGTCCAGGGTCACTGAAGCTTTCTTT. The encoded protein is CASSESRVTEAFF.

The chain employs TRBV3-1 (or the pseudogene TRBV3-2) and TRBJ2-7; D gene ambiguous. The CDR3 is 14 residues long. Between the trimmed V and J ends, which lost 2 bases and 2 bases, there was a span of 10 bases. Looked up from germline, CDR1 is LGHDT and CDR2 is YNNKEL (reference sequence). The CDR3 DNA reads TGTGCCAGCAGCCAACTAATAGGTCCCTACGAGCAGTACTTC. This codes for CASSQLIGPYEQYF.